A single sample gave rise to the 18 T cell receptor beta chains below, sequenced in a study of siplizumab effects on memory and regulatory T cells. Sequencing was performed with immunoSEQ multiplex PCR; in TCRdb, only in-frame clones are kept and a portion is missing. Of about 80,000 clones in the sample, around 93% were seen once. Source material: CD8+ T cells sorted from blood. These receptors were collected from a human donor in good health.

V gene TRBV5-1 combines with J gene TRBJ2-1; D remains ambiguous. V lost 8 bases, J lost 0 bases, and 3 bases lay in between. Germline V gene sequence: CDR1 SGHRS, CDR2 YFSETQ. CDR3 size: 11 residues. DNA of the CDR3: TGCGCCAGTCTCTCCTACAATGAGCAGTTCTTC. This codes for CASLSYNEQFF.

V and J are TRBV27 and TRBJ1-5; D is ambiguous. Germline V gene data show CDR1 as MNHEY and CDR2 as SMNVEV (reference sequence). The V gene lost 5 bases and the J gene lost 2 bases, with 13 bases spanning the gap. The CDR3 has 15 amino acids. In DNA form, the CDR3 reads TGTGCCAGCAGTCCCGACCAATTCGGCAATCAGCCCCAGCATTTT. It yields the protein CASSPDQFGNQPQHF.

The J gene is TRBJ2-1, the V gene TRBV12-2; the table assigns TRBD2, which was not confirmed against the DNA. TRBV12-2 counts as a pseudogene. CDR3 length: 19 residues. The CDR3 reads CASRSHTRGTSGNYNEQFF. DNA of the CDR3: TGTGCAAGTCGCTCCCACACGAGGGGGACTAGCGGGAATTACAATGAGCAGTTCTTC.

This chain connects TRBV10-3 to TRBJ2-5; 11 bases fit TRBD1. The end of the DNA aligns better with TRBJ2-7, so the J call may be wrong. Germline V lookup: CDR1 ENHRY, CDR2 SYGVKD. This CDR3 is built from 16 residues. The CDR3, as DNA: TGTGCCATCAGCCCAACCCCGGGACAGGGGGGGTACGAGCAGTACTTC. Translating gives CAISPTPGQGGYEQYF.

V and J are TRBV27 and TRBJ2-3, with 13 bases lining up with TRBD2. CDR3 size: 17 residues. Germline lookup yields CDR1 MNHEY and CDR2 SMNVEV (reference sequence). V shed 2 bases, J shed 6 bases, and the junction held 8 bases outside the gene matches. The DNA for the CDR3 is TGTGCCAGCAGTTTACACCCGGGACTAGCGGGACCGGATACGCAGTATTTT. Translated, it gives CASSLHPGLAGPDTQYF.

This chain connects TRBV1 to TRBJ2-3. TRBV1 is designated a pseudogene. CDR3 size: 17 residues. CDR3 DNA: TGCACCAGCAGCCGATTATATCACATAACTAGCACAGATACGCAGTATTTT. Its translation: CTSSRLYHITSTDTQYF.

This clone was observed a single time. This chain links TRBV11-3 with TRBJ2-7, with TRBD1 matching over 7 bases. Germline CDR1 is SGHNT and CDR2 is YENEEA. The CDR3 is made up of 17 amino acids. J lost 3 bases, V lost 0 bases, and 11 bases had no gene match. CDR3 protein: CASSLDWDETGIYEQYF. The CDR3 coding sequence is TGTGCCAGCAGCTTAGATTGGGACGAGACAGGGATCTACGAGCAGTACTTC.

This clone appeared a single time. J is TRBJ2-5 and V is TRBV10-1; a possible D gene is TRBD2 (5 bases). V dropped 3 bases and J dropped 8 bases, with 16 bases sitting between them. This CDR3 comprises 14 residues. Germline V lookup: CDR1 WNHNN, CDR2 SYGVQD (reference sequence). CDR3 nucleotides: TGCGCCAGCAGTGATATGACTGAACTAGGAACCCAGTACTTC. As protein: CASSDMTELGTQYF.

This clone was found once. This sample includes further DNA sequences coding for the same CDR3. This chain links TRBV5-1 with TRBJ2-7, with D perhaps TRBD1 or TRBD2 (7 bases each). V was cut by 0 bases and J by 1 base, with 17 bases left in between. CDR1 SGHRS and CDR2 YFSETQ come from the germline V gene. This CDR3 has 17 amino acids. The CDR3 bases are TGCGCCAGCAGCTTGGCGTCAGGGGGGGGGTGGTCCTACGAGCAGTACTTC. This gives the protein CASSLASGGGWSYEQYF.

The chain has TRBV2 and TRBJ2-6; no clear D gene. Germline V gene lookup returns CDR1 SNHLY and CDR2 FYNNEI. V was clipped by 7 bases and J by 0 bases, with 7 bases between them. The CDR3 has 14 amino acids. The CDR3 DNA sequence: TGTGCCAGCATCCGGAGCTCTGGGGCCAACGTCCTGACTTTC. Its protein product is CASIRSSGANVLTF.

This chain links TRBV10-3 with TRBJ2-3; 8 nucleotides align to TRBD2. Germline V gene lookup returns CDR1 ENHRY and CDR2 SYGVKD. The CDR3 is made up of 17 amino acids. The J segment lost 2 bases and the V segment lost 2 bases, leaving 9 bases of the junction unmatched. Here the CDR3 DNA reads TGTGCCATCAGTGAGGGCGAAGCGGGAGTTAACACAGATACGCAGTATTTT. Its protein is CAISEGEAGVNTDTQYF.

The chain joins TRBV6-5 to TRBJ2-7, with D unclear. The germline CDR1 and CDR2 sequences are MNHEY and SVGAGI. V was shortened by 9 bases and J by 3 bases, with 12 bases between the two germline ends. The CDR3 length is 12 residues. The CDR3 spells CARADKDYEQYF. CDR3 DNA sequence: TGTGCCAGGGCTGACAAAGACTACGAGCAGTACTTC.

The chain employs TRBV15 and TRBJ1-5; unclear D gene. Trimming removed 1 base from V and 9 bases from J, with 16 bases in between. The CDR3 covers 15 residues. Germline CDR1 reads LNHNV; CDR2 reads YYDKDF (reference sequence). CDR3: CATSRGSLGLGPQHF. CDR3 bases: TGTGCCACCAGCAGAGGGTCTTTAGGGCTAGGGCCCCAGCATTTT.

On this clone itself: The junction shows a germline mismatch at one end, possibly a read error. CDR3: CASSLGSYEQYF. CDR3 coding DNA: TGTGCCAGCAGTTTAGGGAGCTACGAGCAGTACTTC. This chain connects TRBV11-2 to TRBJ2-7; D might be TRBD2 (5 bases). Germline loops: CDR1 SGHAT, CDR2 FQNNGV. The CDR3 loop spans 12 amino acids.

The chain couples TRBV19 to TRBJ1-5; D is uncertain. V was trimmed by 6 bases and J by 0 bases, leaving 3 bases between them. Germline CDR1 is LNHDA and CDR2 is SQIVND (reference sequence). The CDR3 has 12 residues. CDR3 loop: CASRDSNQPQHF. Written as DNA, the CDR3 is TGTGCCAGTAGGGATAGCAATCAGCCCCAGCATTTT.

The chain employs TRBV2 and TRBJ2-1; D is possibly TRBD2 (6 bases). The CDR3 totals 16 residues. The germline V and J ends were trimmed by 7 bases and 0 bases, with 16 bases remaining between them. Looked up from germline, CDR1 is SNHLY and CDR2 is FYNNEI. This CDR3 is CASKNGAGYSYNEQFF. The CDR3 DNA reads as TGTGCCAGCAAAAATGGGGCGGGATACTCCTACAATGAGCAGTTCTTC.

V and J are TRBV19 and TRBJ1-4; D ambiguous. CDR3 length: 15 residues. Trimming removed 5 bases from V and 7 bases from J, with 17 bases in between. Germline V gene data show CDR1 as LNHDA and CDR2 as SQIVND (reference sequence). CDR3 sequence: CASSPDTKRVEKLFF. Here the CDR3 DNA reads TGTGCCAGTAGTCCAGACACGAAGCGCGTTGAAAAACTGTTTTTT.

CDR3: CASSASRDGTHEQYF. For the CDR3, the DNA is TGTGCCAGCAGCGCGTCCCGGGACGGGACCCACGAGCAGTACTTC. This sequence joins TRBV7-6 and TRBJ2-7; D may correspond to TRBD1 or TRBD2 (5 bases each). V dropped 5 bases and J dropped 5 bases, with 19 bases sitting between them. The CDR3 contains 15 residues. Germline lookup yields CDR1 SGHVS and CDR2 FNYEAQ.